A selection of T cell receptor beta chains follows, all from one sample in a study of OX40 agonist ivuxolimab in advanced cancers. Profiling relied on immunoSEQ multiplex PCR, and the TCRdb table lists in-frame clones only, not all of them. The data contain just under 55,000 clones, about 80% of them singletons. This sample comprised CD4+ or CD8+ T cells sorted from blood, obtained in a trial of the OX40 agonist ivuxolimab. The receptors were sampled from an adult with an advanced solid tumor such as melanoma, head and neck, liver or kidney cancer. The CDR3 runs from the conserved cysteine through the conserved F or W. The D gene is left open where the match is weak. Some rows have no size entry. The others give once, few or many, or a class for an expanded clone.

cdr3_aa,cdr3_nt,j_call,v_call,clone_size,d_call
CASSLAGPRTEAFF,TGTGCCAGCAGCTTAGCAGGGCCGAGGACTGAAGCTTTCTTT,TRBJ1-1,TRBV11-3,.,.
CASNRDSRSSGNTIYF,TGTGCCAGTAACCGAGACTCCAGGAGCTCTGGAAACACCATATATTTT,TRBJ1-3,TRBV19,.,.
CASSLKGPMNTEAFF,TGTGCCAGCAGTTTAAAGGGGCCCATGAACACTGAAGCTTTCTTT,TRBJ1-1,TRBV27,.,.
CASRKDYGYTF,TGTGCCAGCAGAAAGGACTATGGCTACACCTTC,TRBJ1-2,TRBV6-6,.,.
CASSERPRNYGYTF,TGTGCCAGCAGTGAGCGTCCGCGTAACTATGGCTACACCTTC,TRBJ1-2,TRBV2,.,.
CASSQVSGGFTDTQYF,TGCGCCAGCAGCCAAGTTAGCGGGGGGTTCACAGATACGCAGTATTTT,TRBJ2-3,TRBV4-3,few,TRBD2
CASSEDRVREQFF,TGTGCCAGCAGCGAAGACAGGGTCAGGGAGCAGTTCTTC,TRBJ2-1,TRBV2,.,TRBD1
CASSIDRVGNPNYEQYF,TGTGCCAGTAGTATAGACCGTGTTGGAAATCCCAACTACGAGCAGTACTTC,TRBJ2-7,TRBV19,.,.
CASSEWATEAFF,TGTGCCAGCAGTGAATGGGCCACTGAAGCTTTCTTT,TRBJ1-1,TRBV6-1,.,.
CASSLDSYEQYF,TGTGCCAGCTCACTTGACAGCTACGAGCAGTACTTC,TRBJ2-7,TRBV18,few,.
CASSFVTKNYGYTF,TGTGCCAGCAGCTTCGTGACAAAAAACTATGGCTACACCTTC,TRBJ1-2,TRBV7-2,.,.
CASSVLGGTYNEQFF,TGTGCCAGCAGTGTACTAGGCGGGACCTACAATGAGCAGTTCTTC,TRBJ2-1,TRBV2,.,.
CASRARRGDNQPQHF,TGTGCCAGCAGAGCGCGGAGGGGGGACAATCAGCCCCAGCATTTT,TRBJ1-5,TRBV2,.,.
CSVADRLNQPQHF,TGCAGCGTTGCAGACAGACTCAATCAGCCCCAGCATTTT,TRBJ1-5,TRBV29-1,many,.
CASSIQGYYGYTF,TGTGCCAGTAGTATACAGGGGTACTATGGCTACACCTTC,TRBJ1-2,TRBV19,once,.
CASSHDRGHSPLHF,TGCGCCAGCAGTCACGACAGGGGTCATTCACCCCTCCACTTT,TRBJ1-6,TRBV4-3,.,TRBD1
CASSSPGGGRSYEQYF,TGTGCCAGCAGTTCCCCAGGTGGCGGGAGGTCCTACGAGCAGTACTTC,TRBJ2-7,TRBV27,.,TRBD2
CASSQGGLLTDTQYF,TGTGCCAGCAGCCAGGGAGGGCTTTTAACAGATACGCAGTATTTT,TRBJ2-3,TRBV9,.,TRBD2
CSGIAGREQYF,TGCAGTGGTATCGCGGGCCGCGAGCAGTACTTC,TRBJ2-7,TRBV20-1,.,.
CASSPTGARETQYF,TGTGCCAGCAGCCCAACAGGGGCCAGAGAGACCCAGTACTTC,TRBJ2-5,TRBV9,.,TRBD1
CASSLLGGHLGGYTF,TGTGCCAGCAGTTTACTGGGGGGCCACCTCGGGGGCTACACCTTC,TRBJ1-2,TRBV7-2,.,.
CASRGGSGGSNQPQHF,TGTGCCAGCAGGGGGGGGTCGGGGGGAAGCAATCAGCCCCAGCATTTT,TRBJ1-5,TRBV27,few,.
CASTLRQGLGNEQFF,TGTGCCAGCACCCTGAGGCAGGGTCTAGGCAATGAGCAGTTCTTC,TRBJ2-1,TRBV19,.,.
CASRLDRVGHGYTF,TGTGCCAGCAGATTAGACAGGGTCGGACATGGCTACACCTTC,TRBJ1-2,TRBV28,.,TRBD1
CASSLGVRIQETQYF,TGTGCCAGCAGCTTAGGAGTCAGGATTCAAGAGACCCAGTACTTC,TRBJ2-5,TRBV7-2,.,.
CASTISGSRSYEQYF,TGTGCCAGCACTATTAGCGGGAGTCGAAGCTACGAGCAGTACTTC,TRBJ2-7,TRBV28,.,TRBD2
CASRRNTIYF,TGTGCCAGCAGGAGAAACACCATATATTTT,TRBJ1-3,TRBV6-1,.,.
CASSVGGAYGYTF,TGTGCCAGCAGCGTAGGAGGGGCCTATGGCTACACCTTC,TRBJ1-2,TRBV9,few,.
CASSSPSAMNTEAFF,TGTGCCAGTAGTAGCCCGTCTGCGATGAACACTGAAGCTTTCTTT,TRBJ1-1,TRBV19,few,.
CASSLQGINQPQHF,TGTGCCAGCAGCTTACAGGGGATCAATCAGCCCCAGCATTTT,TRBJ1-5,TRBV5-6,.,TRBD1
CASSYGRGANQPQHF,TGTGCCAGCAGTTACGGGCGGGGGGCTAATCAGCCCCAGCATTTT,TRBJ1-5,TRBV6-5,once,.
CASSLVRGFGYTF,TGTGCCAGCAGCTTGGTGAGGGGCTTTGGCTACACCTTC,TRBJ1-2,TRBV5-6,.,.
CASSLGTATDTQYF,TGCGCCAGCAGCTTGGGGACAGCCACAGATACGCAGTATTTT,TRBJ2-3,TRBV5-1,.,.
CASSFAWGGETQYF,TGTGCCAGCAGCTTCGCATGGGGGGGAGAGACCCAGTACTTC,TRBJ2-5,TRBV7-9,.,TRBD2
CASSWRTGINSPLHF,TGTGCCAGCAGTTGGAGGACAGGGATCAATTCACCCCTCCACTTT,TRBJ1-6,TRBV27,.,TRBD1
CSASGEWNTEAFF,TGCAGCGCCTCAGGGGAGTGGAACACTGAAGCTTTCTTT,TRBJ1-1,TRBV29-1,.,.
CASSPPTNEQFF,TGTGCCAGCAGCCCGCCCACTAATGAGCAGTTCTTC,TRBJ2-1,TRBV9,.,.
CAWINRGRGNEQFF,TGTGCCTGGATTAACAGGGGGCGCGGGAATGAGCAGTTCTTC,TRBJ2-1,TRBV30,.,TRBD1
CASSKQETQYF,TGTGCCAGCAGCAAACAAGAGACCCAGTACTTC,TRBJ2-5,TRBV7-6,.,.
CASSPSTREAFF,TGTGCCAGCAGTCCCTCGACAAGGGAAGCTTTCTTT,TRBJ1-1,TRBV6-5,.,.
CSVQGTRGKLGNTEAFF,TGCAGCGTTCAAGGAACCAGGGGGAAACTGGGGAACACTGAAGCTTTCTTT,TRBJ1-1,TRBV29-1,.,TRBD1
CASSVAGGRETQYF,TGTGCCAGCAGTGTAGCGGGGGGCCGCGAGACCCAGTACTTC,TRBJ2-5,TRBV2,few,TRBD2
CASSSGLAGGEQFF,TGTGCCAGCAGCTCGGGACTAGCGGGAGGGGAGCAGTTCTTC,TRBJ2-1,TRBV11-3,.,TRBD2
CSVGYSSNQPQHF,TGCAGCGTTGGTTACAGTAGCAATCAGCCCCAGCATTTT,TRBJ1-5,TRBV29-1,.,.
CSGVASGRGSSYNEQFF,TGCAGCGGGGTAGCTAGCGGGAGGGGAAGCTCCTACAATGAGCAGTTCTTC,TRBJ2-1,TRBV29-1,.,TRBD2